The entry that follows covers one T cell receptor (beta chain) sequence. Its antigen remains unidentified. This sample is part of a study of metastatic and nonmetastatic thyroid tumors. Study background: The study looked at repertoires side by side in blood and in tumor or nodule tissue from malignant and benign thyroid patients. Study-wide points: According to reports, the diversity of TCR beta was significantly higher in malignant thyroid tumors than in benign nodules, and this held in both blood and tumor samples.

No treatment of any kind had been given to any patient before thyroid surgery. With MiXCR, TCRdb reprocessed the PCR reads. The table records tens of thousands of clones, 16% of them present only once. Sequenced material: blood. The TCR was taken from a female donor with papillary thyroid cancer or a benign thyroid nodule (not recorded which). Some clones in this sample may be carry-over from other donors' samples.

This chain's CDR3 is CASSSAGRTYEQYF. The CDR3 nucleotides are TGTGCCAGTAGTAGTGCTGGCCGAACCTACGAGCAGTACTTC. The V gene is TRBV19, the J gene TRBJ2-7; D not certain. The CDR3 is 14 amino acids. Germline V gene data show CDR1 as LNHDA and CDR2 as SQIVND (reference sequence). V gave up 4 bases and J gave up 2 bases, with 12 bases separating them.